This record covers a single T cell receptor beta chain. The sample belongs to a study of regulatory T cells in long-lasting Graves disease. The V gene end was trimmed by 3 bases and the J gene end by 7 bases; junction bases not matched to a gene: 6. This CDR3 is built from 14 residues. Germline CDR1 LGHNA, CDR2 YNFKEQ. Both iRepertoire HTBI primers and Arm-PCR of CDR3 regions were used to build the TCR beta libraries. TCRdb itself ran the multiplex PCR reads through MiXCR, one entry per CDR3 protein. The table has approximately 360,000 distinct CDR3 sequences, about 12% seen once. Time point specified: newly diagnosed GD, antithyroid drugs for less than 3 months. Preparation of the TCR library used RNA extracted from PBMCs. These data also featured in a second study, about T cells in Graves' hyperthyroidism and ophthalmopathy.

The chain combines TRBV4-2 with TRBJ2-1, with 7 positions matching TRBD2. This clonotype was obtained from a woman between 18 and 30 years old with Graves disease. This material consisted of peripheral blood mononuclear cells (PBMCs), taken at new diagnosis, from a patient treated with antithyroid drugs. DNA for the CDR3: TGTGCCAGCAGCCATCCGGGAGGACCTAATGAGCAGTTCTTC. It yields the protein CASSHPGGPNEQFF.